These T cell receptor beta chains were read from a single sample in a study of tumor-infiltrating lymphocytes in primary liver carcinoma. TCRdb independently ran MiXCR on the multiplex PCR reads; one entry per CDR3 protein. The table has roughly 22,000 distinct CDR3 sequences, 75% to 85% seen once. The sequencing input was liver tumor tissue from sampling region 2. These receptor sequences come from a woman aged 25 to 39 with primary liver carcinoma and hepatitis B virus infection. Each CDR3 is given with its conserved first and last residue. The order of the fields is clone size, D gene, V gene, J gene, CDR3 protein, CDR3 DNA. A D gene is named only where the DNA matches it firmly. Some rows have no size entry. The others give once, few or many, or a class for an expanded clone.

abundance: once
d_gene: -
v_gene: TRBV29-1
j_gene: TRBJ2-5
CDR3aa: CSIGVRAAETQYF
CDR3nt: TGCAGCATTGGTGTGAGGGCCGCTGAGACCCAGTACTTC

abundance: -
d_gene: -
v_gene: TRBV5-4
j_gene: TRBJ2-3
CDR3aa: CASSVDGDPPLTGTQYF
CDR3nt: TGTGCCAGCAGCGTAGACGGAGACCCTCCACTCACAGGTACGCAGTATTTT

abundance: many
d_gene: -
v_gene: TRBV5-1
j_gene: TRBJ1-5
CDR3aa: CASSLMGDQPQHF
CDR3nt: TGCGCCAGCAGCTTGATGGGGGATCAGCCCCAGCATTTT

abundance: -
d_gene: -
v_gene: TRBV6-2/TRBV6-3
j_gene: TRBJ1-2
CDR3aa: CASSIQAHYGYTF
CDR3nt: TGTGCCAGCAGTATACAGGCACACTATGGCTACACCTTC

abundance: once
d_gene: -
v_gene: TRBV7-3
j_gene: TRBJ2-1
CDR3aa: CASSTEGKVYNEQFF
CDR3nt: TGTGCCAGCAGTACCGAGGGGAAGGTTTACAATGAGCAGTTCTTC

abundance: -
d_gene: -
v_gene: TRBV10-3
j_gene: TRBJ2-5
CDR3aa: CAFSESGSRQETRYF
CDR3nt: TGTGCCTTCAGTGAGTCGGGTAGCAGACAAGAGACCCGGTACTTC

abundance: -
d_gene: -
v_gene: TRBV24-1
j_gene: TRBJ2-3
CDR3aa: CATSDTIETVMQYF
CDR3nt: TGTGCCACCAGTGATACTATCGAGACGGTGATGCAGTATTTT

abundance: -
d_gene: -
v_gene: TRBV11-2
j_gene: TRBJ2-5
CDR3aa: CASSFLTRAAEAQYF
CDR3nt: TGTGCCAGTAGCTTTTTGACGAGAGCCGCTGAGGCCCAGTACTTC

abundance: -
d_gene: TRBD2
v_gene: TRBV29-1
j_gene: TRBJ2-1
CDR3aa: CSLVGWEGRTFF
CDR3nt: TGCAGCCTCGTGGGATGGGAGGGCCGAACATTCTTC

abundance: -
d_gene: TRBD1
v_gene: TRBV4-3
j_gene: TRBJ2-7
CDR3aa: CASIQDRWTGRERYF
CDR3nt: TGCGCCAGCATCCAAGATCGATGGACAGGGCGGGAACGGTACTTC

abundance: -
d_gene: -
v_gene: TRBV11-2
j_gene: TRBJ2-5
CDR3aa: CASSYRRLVGTQYF
CDR3nt: TGTGCCAGCAGCTATCGGAGACTAGTGGGGACCCAGTACTTC

abundance: -
d_gene: -
v_gene: TRBV11-3
j_gene: TRBJ2-1
CDR3aa: CASSFRARSYDEQFF
CDR3nt: TGTGCCAGTAGCTTCAGGGCCCGCTCCTACGATGAGCAGTTCTTC

abundance: -
d_gene: -
v_gene: TRBV10-3
j_gene: TRBJ2-1
CDR3aa: CAISESGTGAYNEQFF
CDR3nt: TGTGCCATCAGTGAGTCGGGAACGGGAGCCTACAATGAGCAATTCTTC

abundance: -
d_gene: -
v_gene: TRBV11-3
j_gene: TRBJ2-1
CDR3aa: CASSFGARSYNVQFF
CDR3nt: TGTGCCAGCAGTTTCGGGGCCCGCTCCTACAATGTACAGTTCTTC

abundance: -
d_gene: TRBD1
v_gene: TRBV11-2
j_gene: TRBJ1-2
CDR3aa: CAGSLDGMTGRCYTF
CDR3nt: TGTGCCGGCAGCTTAGATGGGATGACAGGGAGATGCTACACCTTC

abundance: -
d_gene: TRBD2
v_gene: TRBV5-4
j_gene: TRBJ2-3
CDR3aa: CTSSNPAASGSRKDTQYF
CDR3nt: TGTACCAGCAGTAACCCGGCGGCTAGCGGGAGTCGGAAGGATACGCAGTATTTT

abundance: -
d_gene: -
v_gene: TRBV6-5
j_gene: TRBJ1-2
CDR3aa: CASSIEFRAAQGYTF
CDR3nt: TGTGCCAGCAGTATCGAATTCAGGGCCGCTCAGGGCTACACCTTC

abundance: -
d_gene: TRBD1
v_gene: TRBV12-3/TRBV12-4
j_gene: TRBJ1-2
CDR3aa: CVSSPRDSYSYTF
CDR3nt: TGTGTTAGCAGTCCCCGGGACAGCTATAGCTACACCTTC

abundance: -
d_gene: -
v_gene: TRBV12-3/TRBV12-4
j_gene: TRBJ1-1
CDR3aa: CASSLGGGNSEAFF
CDR3nt: TGTGCCAGCAGTTTGGGTGGGGGTAACAGTGAAGCTTTCTTT

abundance: -
d_gene: -
v_gene: TRBV9
j_gene: TRBJ1-1
CDR3aa: CVSSVGDVVETFF
CDR3nt: TGTGTCAGCAGCGTAGGGGACGTGGTTGAAACTTTCTTT

abundance: -
d_gene: TRBD2
v_gene: TRBV10-3
j_gene: TRBJ2-1
CDR3aa: CAISESVAGAYNEQFF
CDR3nt: TGTGCCATCAGCGAGTCGGTAGCGGGAGCCTATAATGAGCAGTTCTTC

abundance: -
d_gene: -
v_gene: TRBV11-2
j_gene: TRBJ2-1
CDR3aa: CASSLLARKGEQLF
CDR3nt: TGTGCCAGCAGCCTCTTAGCGAGAAAGGGTGAGCAACTCTTC